This entry is about one T cell receptor (beta chain). This clone was counted between two and nine times. Its recognized antigen is unknown. Per-base qualities were not stored, and no clone one base away is much larger. The library was made by the immunoSEQ multiplex PCR assay. DNA was isolated with Qiagen DNeasy or QIAamp micro DNA kits and TCRB sequenced with the Adaptive Biotechnology human TCRB sequencing kit. An Illumina MiSeq was used to sequence the TCRB libraries. Under the source paper's analysis protocol: The kit provider's software was used to analyze TCRB sequence data, and Fisher's exact test was used to test clonotype templates for tumor enrichment. As stored in TCRdb, this immuneACCESS dataset retains in-frame rearrangements with V and J assigned. A fraction of the clones does not appear; measured against another copy, unresolved V genes explain less than half of the discrepancy, and the remainder lacks a known reason. V and J calls and clone size are those listed in that table; D and trimming were worked out from the DNA. The sample table holds over 8,000 clones, of which around 66% were seen once. The ten largest make up roughly 15% of the sample.

Non-adjacent lung tissue was collected from the same resection as far as possible from the malignant lesion, at least 3 cm away. This sample stems from a study of CD4 T cells in lung cancer (dated by TCRdb to about 2019). For the wider study: In the study, blood T cells from NSCLC patients were screened for responses to candidate mutation-encoded neoepitopes, and neoantigen-specific CD4+ T-cell clones and TCRs were isolated. Lung adenocarcinoma or squamous cell carcinoma was present in the resected patients, who were aged 60 to 69 at blood donation and were mostly former smokers. Before blood donation, patients had received treatments including platinum chemotherapy, and some received nivolumab or pembrolizumab. Several patients undergoing curative-intent resections for stage I-III non-small cell lung cancer provided the tumor and non-adjacent lung tissue. The frequency of neoantigen-specific clonotypes in tumor resections, non-adjacent lung and cultured T-cell products was followed using TCRB deep sequencing. Overall study outcomes, separate from this receptor: Some responses derived from blood might reflect in vitro priming of naive T cells or cross-reactivity instead of memory responses to the cancer.

Based on the germline V gene, the CDR1 and CDR2 sequences are KGHSH and LQKENI. Reading from cysteine to phenylalanine, the CDR3 counts 16 amino acids. Only CDR3 DNA is held: 48 bases, read in frame from base 1. V and J are truncated by 2 bases and 5 bases respectively, leaving an intervening sequence of 19 bases. This clonotype was sampled from a man aged 60-69 years with non-small cell lung cancer. The sequencing sample was made of normal lung tissue taken away from the tumor. Here the chain combines TRBV18 and TRBJ2-7, with the D gene too uncertain to name. The CDR3 is CASSPSSPGTLNEQYF. Here is the DNA: TGTGCCAGCTCACCAAGCAGTCCGGGTACGTTAAACGAGCAGTACTTC.